This T cell receptor (beta chain) derives from a study of CD8+ T cells in alopecia areata. With 1 base removed from V and 5 bases from J, the gap between germline ends came to 19 bases. This CDR3 is built from 17 residues. Per germline, CDR1 SGHRS and CDR2 YFSETQ. Individuals with alopecia areata gave both lesional scalp punch biopsies and peripheral blood for collection. The sorting of PBMCs gave CD4+ and CD8+ T cells. The study, taken as a whole, reports: Scalp data also include sequences from resident alphabeta T cells of normal skin. In lesional scalp, particularly from alopecia totalis/universalis, clonality was higher than in normal scalp.

cDNA prepared by RNA extraction and subsequent reverse transcription served as the template for sequencing. Produced via immunoSEQ multiplex PCR; TCRdb's table is partial and in-frame only. This table holds about 34,000 clones, about three quarters found once. Note on this clone: The target antigen is unknown.

This clonotype was sampled from a human donor with alopecia areata. This sequence joins TRBV5-1 and TRBJ2-4, with D possibly TRBD2 on 6 matching bases. The source material was NKG2D-low CD8+ T cells sorted from blood. The CDR3 here is CASSLSVVGGIENIQYF. The CDR3 coding sequence is TGCGCCAGCAGCTTGTCGGTGGTTGGCGGGATCGAAAACATTCAGTACTTC.